This TCR beta chain comes out of a study of regulatory and conventional T cells in RAG deficiency (dated by TCRdb to the late 2010s). General notes on the study: The study used high-throughput TCR beta sequencing to compare repertoire diversity and composition of Treg, conventional CD4+ and CD8+ T cells between RAG-deficient patients and healthy controls. The investigation overall reported the following: Markedly lower Shannon entropy and higher Simpson indices were observed in RAG-deficient patients than in control T-cell subpopulations. Compared with controls, Omenn syndrome and CID/AS patients had approximately 92-fold fewer unique TCR beta sequences in Treg cells, but only approximately 10-fold fewer in the other subsets. Some T-cell subset analyses were not done for some subjects. The CD25-high CD127-low cells sorted from Omenn syndrome patients may be peripherally activated cells rather than true Treg cells. All patient T-cell subsets had shorter CDR3 lengths; Omenn syndrome patients showed >80% Treg-Tconv repertoire overlap at nucleotide and amino acid level.

Library preparation employed the immunoSEQ multiplex PCR assay. Rearranged TCR beta chain products were amplified from genomic DNA of sorted T-cell subsets and sequenced. Processing in the source paper ran as follows. Shannon entropy and Simpson indices were used to measure how diverse the repertoire of productive TCR beta rearrangements was. Clonal expansion was assessed by the summed frequency of the 100 most abundant productive TCR beta clonotypes among total reads. The TRB repertoires were evaluated with a self-reactivity index based on amino acid usage at CDR3beta positions 6 and 7. Two-way ANOVA was used for repertoire analyses, while Student t or Mann-Whitney tests were used for flow cytometric analyses. Here the immuneACCESS table is served through TCRdb, limited to in-frame sequences with V and J called. Missing clones are a known gap in these copies; in checked studies unresolved V genes cover under half, and the rest lacks a known reason. For V, J and clone size, that table is used; D and trimming come from the DNA. Present in this sample are roughly 7,800 clones, 85% to 95% of which were seen just once. The ten largest clones take up roughly 1.5% of the sample.

Before genomic DNA extraction, regulatory T cells were purified from blood as CD4+CD25-high CD127-low cells. Repertoire analyses used roughly 8 healthy control donors as the comparison group. Details on this clone: No antigen is known for it. It has no much larger one-base neighbor in the sample; base qualities were not kept.

The germline V gene supplies CDR1 MRHNA and CDR2 SNTAGT. The junction carries 10 bases between V and J, which are trimmed by 6 bases and 2 bases respectively. Counted from cysteine to phenylalanine, this CDR3 has 13 amino acids. Here the CDR3 DNA is all that survives: 39 bases in frame from base 1. This sample also belongs to another study, concerning regulatory T cells. As noted in the second study: In the multiplex PCR, 52 forward TRBV primers and 13 reverse TRBJ primers were used, and assay-based and computational corrections were applied for amplification bias. Repertoires from patients had restricted unique TRB V-J pairs and skewed V and J gene usage, with the strongest effect in regulatory T cells. The study compared T-cell receptor beta repertoires of sorted regulatory, conventional CD4+ and CD8+ T cells in CD3G-deficient patients with those in healthy controls. Peripheral blood mononuclear cells were isolated by Ficoll density separation. Within the immunoSEQ assay, multiplex PCR amplified rearranged TRB loci from genomic DNA. TRB amplicons were sequenced using an Illumina HiSeq platform. Raw sequences were error-filtered and aligned to reference gene sequences by custom algorithms, then analyzed with the immunoSEQ online tools. The frequencies of productive and nonproductive TRB rearrangements were evaluated among unique sequences as well as among total sequences. For group comparisons, t tests, Mann-Whitney tests or two-way ANOVA were performed in Prism software.

The sequence came from a human donor in good health. Sequencing used CD127- CD25+ CD4+ Tregs sorted from blood. This chain joins TRBV6-4 to TRBJ1-2, with no confidently assigned D gene. The CDR3 is CASRDGQNYGYTF. The nucleotide sequence is given as TGTGCCAGCAGGGACGGGCAAAACTATGGCTACACCTTC.